This TCR beta chain was captured in a study of Tregs in tolerant kidney transplant recipients. Profiling relied on immunoSEQ multiplex PCR, and the TCRdb table lists in-frame clones only, not all of them. The sample records 90,000 or so clones, around nine tenths being singletons. Germline CDR1 is MGHRA and CDR2 is YSYEKL. This CDR3 has 18 amino acids. Trimming took 2 bases from V and 0 from J; bases not matched to a gene: 10. The chain has TRBV4-1 and TRBJ1-1; 9 bases fit TRBD1. The sample consisted of CD8+ T cells from blood. The TCR originated in a human donor in good health. For the CDR3, the DNA is TGCGCCAGCAGCCAAACAATGTACAGGGGGCGGCTGAACACTGAAGCTTTCTTT. Translation: CASSQTMYRGRLNTEAFF.